The source of this T cell receptor beta chain is a study of chemoradiotherapy in HPV16-positive cancers. Study information: A couple of HPV16-positive patients' cells yielded candidate HPV-specific clones and common motifs. Study-level findings and limits: During treatment, candidate HPV-specific clones and E7-related motifs expanded in tumor.

Method: immunoSEQ multiplex PCR; TCRdb's copy keeps in-frame clones and lacks some. This sample has about 16,000 clones, with approximately 79% found just once. Notes on this clone: What it binds is unknown.

The specimen was taken from a patient who underwent chemoradiotherapy. The clonotype originates from a human donor with HPV-associated anogenital cancer.

CDR3 amino acids: CASSSTRETQYF. The CDR3 DNA sequence: TGTGCCAGCAGCTCGACGCGGGAGACCCAGTACTTC. V usage is TRBV11-1 and J usage is TRBJ2-5; D remains ambiguous. In germline, CDR1 is SGHAT, CDR2 FQDESV (reference sequence). The CDR3 is 12 amino acids. Trimming removed 4 bases from V and 5 bases from J, with 8 bases in between.